This T cell receptor beta chain was captured by sequencing in a study of CXCR3-negative and CXCR3-positive naive CD8 T cells. Regarding the study as a whole: Because surface CD5 did not distinguish the naive subsets, TCR strength was inferred from TRB CDR3 properties. Diversity was high in both naive subsets and much lower in memory cells.

Every CD8+ subset sample held some 300,000 flow-sorted cells, done in triplicate. Naive cells were sorted as CD45RO-, CCR7+, CD27+ and CD95-. The CDR3 is 16 amino acids. Regarding this clonotype: Its antigen is unknown.

TRB cDNA libraries were made by UMI-labeled 5' RACE. TCRdb reprocessed the 5' RACE reads and stores each CDR3 protein as one record, lacking DNA. The specimen's table records about 5,200 distinct CDR3 sequences. The sequence derives from a human donor in good health. Some clones in this sample may be carry-over from other donors' samples. The chain recombines TRBV21-1 with TRBJ1-5. TRBV21-1 is a pseudogene segment. Source material: naive CXCR3- CD8+ T cells from blood. Subset of the sample: CD45RO-CCR7+CD27+CD95- naive CD8+ T cells lacking CXCR3 (TNR3-). CDR3 protein: CASSKKSRDYNQPQHF.